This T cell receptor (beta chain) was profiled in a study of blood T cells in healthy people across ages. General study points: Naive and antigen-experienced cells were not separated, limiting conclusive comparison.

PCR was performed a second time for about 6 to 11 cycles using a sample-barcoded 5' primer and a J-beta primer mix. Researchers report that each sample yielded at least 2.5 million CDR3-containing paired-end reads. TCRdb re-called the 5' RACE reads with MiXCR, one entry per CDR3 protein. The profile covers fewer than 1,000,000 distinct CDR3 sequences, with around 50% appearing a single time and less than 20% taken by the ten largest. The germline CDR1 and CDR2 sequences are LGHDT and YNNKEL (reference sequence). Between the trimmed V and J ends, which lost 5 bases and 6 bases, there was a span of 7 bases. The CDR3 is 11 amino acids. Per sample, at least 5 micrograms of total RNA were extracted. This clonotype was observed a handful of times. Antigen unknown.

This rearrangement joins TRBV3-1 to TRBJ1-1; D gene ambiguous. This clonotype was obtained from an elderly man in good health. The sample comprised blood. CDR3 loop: CASSSYAEAFF. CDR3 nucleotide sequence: TGTGCCAGCAGCTCGTATGCTGAAGCTTTCTTT. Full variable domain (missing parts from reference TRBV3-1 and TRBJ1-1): DTAVSQTPKYLVTQMGNDKSIKCEQNLGHDTMYWYKQDSKKFLKIMFSYNNKELIINETVPNRFSPKSPDKAHLNLHINSLELGDSAVYFCASSSYAEAFFGQGTRLTVV.